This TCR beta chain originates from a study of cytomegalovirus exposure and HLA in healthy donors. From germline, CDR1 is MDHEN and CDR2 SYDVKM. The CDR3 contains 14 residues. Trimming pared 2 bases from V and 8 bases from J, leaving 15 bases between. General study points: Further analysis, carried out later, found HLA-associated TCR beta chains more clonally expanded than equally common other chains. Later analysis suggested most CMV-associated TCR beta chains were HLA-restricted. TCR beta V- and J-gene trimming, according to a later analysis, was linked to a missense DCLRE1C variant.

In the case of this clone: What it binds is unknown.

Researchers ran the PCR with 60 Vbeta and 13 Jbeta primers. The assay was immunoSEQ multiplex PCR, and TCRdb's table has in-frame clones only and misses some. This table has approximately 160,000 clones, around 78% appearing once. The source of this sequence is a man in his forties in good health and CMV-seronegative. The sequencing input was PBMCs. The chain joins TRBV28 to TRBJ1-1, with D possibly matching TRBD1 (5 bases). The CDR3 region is CASSLPQGEREAFF. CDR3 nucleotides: TGTGCCAGCAGTTTACCCCAGGGCGAAAGAGAAGCTTTCTTT.